Listed here are 23 T cell receptor beta chains from one sample, sequenced in a study of blood T cell repertoires in COVID-19. Using immunoSEQ multiplex PCR, the repertoire was profiled, and TCRdb retains in-frame clones only, with some absent. The table includes 390,000 or so clones, over 75% detected once. Specimen: PBMCs or T cells enriched from blood (not recorded which). These receptors were collected from a man younger than 35 who had recovered from COVID-19.

V is TRBV2 and J is TRBJ2-2; maybe TRBD1 (5 bases). Trimming removed 4 bases at V and 3 bases at J, with 21 bases between. This CDR3 is built from 18 residues. Germline CDR1 and CDR2: SNHLY and FYNNEI. The CDR3 DNA reads TGTGCCAGCAGTGGAATCCCTGCGGCAGGGTCCGACACCGGGGAGCTGTTTTTT. Protein product: CASSGIPAAGSDTGELFF.

CDR3 residues: CASSLAGTANSPLHF. The CDR3 nucleotides read TGTGCCAGCAGCTTGGCCGGGACAGCTAATTCACCCCTCCACTTT. The chain recombines TRBV5-8 with TRBJ1-6; TRBD1 agrees at 7 bases. The CDR3 extends over 15 amino acids. Germline assignment: CDR1 SGHTS and CDR2 YDEGEE. V shed 0 bases, J shed 6 bases, and the junction held 3 bases outside the gene matches. Full variable domain (missing parts from reference TRBV5-8 and TRBJ1-6): EAGVTQSPTHLIKTRGQQATLRCSPISGHTSVYWYQQALGLGLQFLLWYDEGEERNRGNFPPRFSGRQFPNYSSELNVNALELEDSALYLCASSLAGTANSPLHFGNGTRLTVT.

This clone occurred once. At one of its ends the junction is not consistent with the germline gene, which may arise from a read error. DNA of the CDR3: TGTGCCAGCAGGCACCGACTGGATAAAGAGGCCCAGTACTTC. This codes for CASRHRLDKEAQYF. The chain is built from TRBV28 and TRBJ2-5; D not resolved. Germline V gene sequence: CDR1 MDHEN, CDR2 SYDVKM. The CDR3 contains 14 residues. Based on the CDR3 plus reference TRBV28 and TRBJ2-5, the full variable domain is DVKVTQSSRYLVKRTGEKVFLECVQDMDHENMFWYRQDPGLGLRLIYFSYDVKMKEKGDIPEGYSVSREKKERFSLILESASTNQTSMYLCASRHRLDKEAQYFGPGTRLLVL.

The genes are TRBV6-1 and TRBJ2-7; 7 nucleotides agree with TRBD1. Germline V gene data show CDR1 as MNHNS and CDR2 as SASEGT. This CDR3 is built from 18 residues. V gave up 4 bases and J gave up 2 bases; unmatched junction bases: 17. CDR3 nucleotide sequence: TGTGCCAGCAGTGGTACCGGGACAGCAAAATCACCCCCCTACGAGCAGTACTTC. Translated, it gives CASSGTGTAKSPPYEQYF.

This clone showed up just once. Other DNA variants within this sample encode the same CDR3. The DNA of the CDR3 is TGTGCCAGCAGCTTGGACAGGGTGAACACTGAAGCTTTCTTT. Residues: CASSLDRVNTEAFF. This chain uses TRBV5-4 with TRBJ1-1, with TRBD1 as a possible D gene (6 bases). The CDR3 extends over 14 amino acids. Germline CDR1 reads SGHNT; CDR2 reads YYREEE (reference sequence). V was clipped by 0 bases and J by 0 bases, with 6 bases between them.

This chain connects TRBV5-6 to TRBJ1-1; D is unclear. The germline V gene has CDR1 SGHDT and CDR2 YYEEEE. The CDR3 is made up of 14 amino acids. The germline V and J ends were trimmed by 4 bases and 6 bases, with 16 bases remaining between them. This CDR3 reads CASSRELGQAEAFF. The CDR3 DNA reads as TGTGCCAGCAGCAGGGAACTAGGGCAGGCTGAAGCTTTCTTT.

This clone was detected only once. Other DNA sequences within the sample encode an identical CDR3. The rearrangement joins TRBV12-3 or TRBV12-4 to TRBJ1-1, with D hard to call. CDR3 size: 11 residues. Trimming stripped 5 bases from V and 3 bases from J, with 4 bases between. The chain's CDR3 is CASSTYTEAFF. The CDR3 bases are TGTGCCAGCAGTACTTACACTGAAGCTTTCTTT.

V usage is TRBV7-9 and J usage is TRBJ2-3, with D tentatively TRBD1 (6 bases). This CDR3 is 17 amino acids long. Trimming left V 2 bases short and J 4 bases short, with 19 bases between. The germline gives CDR1 SEHNR, CDR2 FQNEAQ (reference sequence). CDR3 sequence: CASSLLRDMTMADTQYF. DNA of the CDR3: TGTGCCAGCAGCTTACTTCGGGACATGACGATGGCAGATACGCAGTATTTT.

This sequence joins TRBV13 and TRBJ1-1; D is unclear. The V end was cut by 0 bases, the J end by 6 bases, with 8 bases between. CDR3 size: 13 residues. From germline, CDR1 is PRHDT and CDR2 FYEKMQ (reference sequence). This chain's CDR3 is CASSLGGGPEAFF. The CDR3 DNA reads as TGTGCCAGCAGCTTAGGGGGAGGGCCTGAAGCTTTCTTT.

This rearrangement joins TRBV2 to TRBJ2-3, with D tentatively TRBD1 (7 bases). In germline, CDR1 is SNHLY, CDR2 FYNNEI. The V and J ends lost 8 bases and 5 bases respectively, with 11 bases between them. The CDR3 length is 12 residues. The CDR3 sequence is CASRQGGDTQYF. The CDR3 nucleotides are TGTGCCAGCCGGCAGGGGGGAGATACGCAGTATTTT.

The genes are TRBV7-3 and TRBJ2-2; TRBD1 is a possible D gene (5 bases). The CDR3 has 13 amino acids. The V end lost 4 bases, the J end lost 6 bases, and 9 bases lay between the germline ends. Germline values: CDR1 SGHTA, CDR2 FQGTGA. This CDR3 reads CASSSQGAGELFF. Written as DNA, the CDR3 is TGTGCCAGCAGCTCGCAGGGCGCCGGGGAGCTGTTTTTT.

The V call is TRBV7-9, the J call TRBJ2-1; perhaps TRBD2 as D (5 bases). Trimming took 5 bases from V and 2 from J, leaving 10 bases between them. This CDR3 spans 14 amino acids. The germline gives CDR1 SEHNR, CDR2 FQNEAQ (reference sequence). CDR3 protein: CASSLGGPYNEQFF. CDR3 in DNA: TGTGCCAGCAGCCTCGGAGGCCCCTACAATGAGCAGTTCTTC.

The chain combines TRBV18 with TRBJ2-2; 9 positions agree with TRBD1. V was clipped by 5 bases and J by 3 bases; unmatched bases: 4. CDR1 and CDR2 (germline): KGHSH, LQKENI. The CDR3 contains 15 residues. The CDR3 loop is CASSLQGADTGELFF. The DNA for the CDR3 is TGTGCCAGCTCATTACAGGGGGCCGACACCGGGGAGCTGTTTTTT.

The gene calls are TRBV5-1 and TRBJ2-3; 11 bases align to TRBD1. V was pared by 0 bases and J by 5 bases, with 2 bases of the junction left unmatched. The germline V gene has CDR1 SGHRS and CDR2 YFSETQ. The CDR3 is 15 residues long. The CDR3 nucleotides read TGCGCCAGCAGCTTGGAGGGACAGGGGGAAGATACGCAGTATTTT. Translation gives CASSLEGQGEDTQYF.

The chain is built from TRBV9 and TRBJ2-1; TRBD2 agrees at 8 bases. Looked up from germline, CDR1 is SGDLS and CDR2 is YYNGEE. The CDR3 is 16 residues long. Losses at the gene ends were 5 bases for V and 6 bases for J; bases not matched to a gene: 13. CDR3 sequence (DNA): TGTGCCAGCAGTGGCGTTGGGGGCGGGAGGACCAATGAGCAGTTCTTC. This translates into CASSGVGGGRTNEQFF.

The gene calls are TRBV11-2 and TRBJ2-1, with D possibly TRBD1 on 6 matching bases. The V end lost 6 bases, the J end lost 5 bases, and 11 bases lay between the germline ends. There are 13 residues in the CDR3. CDR1 and CDR2 from the germline V gene are SGHAT and FQNNGV. CDR3 nucleotides: TGTGCCAGCAGTTTTACAGGGCACAATGAGCAGTTCTTC. The encoded protein is CASSFTGHNEQFF.

The genes are TRBV28 and TRBJ1-1, with D uncertain. The CDR3 runs 13 residues. The V end lost 7 bases, the J end lost 0 bases, and 9 bases lay between the germline ends. The V gene's germline CDR1 is MDHEN and CDR2 SYDVKM. In nucleotides, the CDR3 is TGTGCCAGCATACAGTACTTGAACACTGAAGCTTTCTTT. Amino acids: CASIQYLNTEAFF.

The CDR3 sequence: CASSLEGVGSYNEQFF. The CDR3 DNA reads as TGTGCCAGCAGCTTGGAGGGGGTAGGGTCCTACAATGAGCAGTTCTTC. J is TRBJ2-1 and V is TRBV5-6, with a weak D call TRBD1 (6 bases). Trimming took 0 bases from V and 1 from J, leaving 11 bases between them. From germline, CDR1 is SGHDT and CDR2 YYEEEE. CDR3 length: 16 residues.

The chain uses TRBV21-1 and TRBJ1-3. TRBV21-1 is a pseudogene segment. The CDR3 contains 15 residues. The CDR3 bases are TGTGCCAGCAGCAAACCCTACCGGGAGGGAAACACCATATATTTT. The encoded protein is CASSKPYREGNTIYF.

The chain uses TRBV2 and TRBJ2-2, with TRBD1 matching over 9 bases. V gave up 7 bases and J gave up 6 bases; unmatched junction bases: 6. This CDR3 comprises 14 residues. Germline V gene lookup returns CDR1 SNHLY and CDR2 FYNNEI. The CDR3 DNA reads as TGTGCCAGCAATAAACAGGGGGCTGCCGGGGAGCTGTTTTTT. The encoded protein is CASNKQGAAGELFF.

The V gene is TRBV6-1, the J gene TRBJ1-5; no reliable D call. The CDR3 consists of 17 residues. Trimming pared 2 bases from V and 3 bases from J, leaving 17 bases between. Germline V gene lookup returns CDR1 MNHNS and CDR2 SASEGT. The chain's CDR3 is CASSERSWEGVNQPQHF. CDR3 bases: TGTGCCAGCAGTGAAAGGAGCTGGGAGGGAGTCAATCAGCCCCAGCATTTT.

CDR3 sequence (DNA): TGTGCCAGCGCAAACCGCGGTGGGGGGGTCTATGGCTACACCTTC. Protein: CASANRGGGVYGYTF. The V call is TRBV27, the J call TRBJ1-2; maybe TRBD1 (5 bases). The CDR3 extends over 15 amino acids. CDR1 is MNHEY, CDR2 SMNVEV, per germline (reference sequence). V was trimmed by 8 bases and J by 4 bases, leaving 20 bases between them.

In the case of this clone: A much larger clone differs by one base, so this may be a read error. The chain is built from TRBV7-3 and TRBJ1-6, with 10 bases aligning to TRBD1. Unmatched junction bases numbered 5, after V lost 5 bases and J lost 10 bases. The length of the CDR3 is 14 residues. CDR1 and CDR2 (germline): SGHTA, FQGTGA. CDR3 region: CASSPQGQGSPLHF. The DNA of the CDR3 is TGTGCCAGCAGCCCCCAGGGACAGGGGTCACCCCTCCACTTT.